This TCR beta chain came from a study of T cell responses to AZD1222 COVID-19 vaccine. Germline assignment: CDR1 MGHRA and CDR2 YSYEKL. Trimming shortened V by 1 base and J by 7 bases, and 8 bases separated the two germline ends. This CDR3 is built from 14 residues. TCRdb keeps only in-frame clones here, not all; method: immunoSEQ multiplex PCR. The profile shows around 150,000 clones, about 91% of them singletons. This clone was recorded a few times. This TCR came from an adult in good health. The gene calls are TRBV4-1 and TRBJ1-6; D is unresolved. The sample in question was peripheral blood, obtained on day 0 of AZD1222 vaccination. The CDR3 region is CASSQVGTNSPLHF. In nucleotides, the CDR3 is TGCGCCAGCAGCCAAGTCGGTACCAATTCACCCCTCCACTTT.